This T cell receptor beta chain is from a study of T cell clonality in common variable immunodeficiency. The germline V gene encodes CDR1 SGHAT and CDR2 FQNNGV. The ends lost 3 bases at V and 3 bases at J; junction bases unmatched: 5. The CDR3 contains 15 residues. Study conclusions and caveats: Fewer deletions and N-nucleotide insertions were reportedly seen in common variable immunodeficiency TCR beta sequences.

Assay used: immunoSEQ multiplex PCR; TCRdb lists only in-frame clones, some missing. The repertoire yields about 26,000 clones, none seen only once; the top ten contain 20% to 25%. On this clone: The antigen is unknown. Sequencing ends 3 residues short of the CDR3 end; the germline J gene provides the rest.

The sequence came from a human donor with common variable immunodeficiency. The sequenced sample was peripheral blood mononuclear cells. The V gene is TRBV11-2, the J gene TRBJ2-7; TRBD2 matches 10 bases. The CDR3 sequence is CASSLSGGVSYEQYF. CDR3 DNA (partial): TGTGCCAGCAGCTTGAGCGGGGGGGTTAGCTACGAG.